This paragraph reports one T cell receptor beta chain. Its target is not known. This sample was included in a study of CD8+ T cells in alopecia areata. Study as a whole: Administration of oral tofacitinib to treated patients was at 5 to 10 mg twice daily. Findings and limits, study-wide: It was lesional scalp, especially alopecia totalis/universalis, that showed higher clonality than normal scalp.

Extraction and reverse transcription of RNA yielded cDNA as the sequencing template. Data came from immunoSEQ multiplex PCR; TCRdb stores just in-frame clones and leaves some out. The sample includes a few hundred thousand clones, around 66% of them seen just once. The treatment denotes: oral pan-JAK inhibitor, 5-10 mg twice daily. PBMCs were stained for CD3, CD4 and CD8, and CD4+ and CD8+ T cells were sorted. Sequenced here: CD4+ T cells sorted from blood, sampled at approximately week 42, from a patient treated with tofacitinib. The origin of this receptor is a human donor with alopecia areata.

This CDR3 is CASSLGDPVGFF. The CDR3 coding sequence is TGTGCCAGCAGCTTAGGGGACCCGGTCGGTTTCTTT. The V gene is TRBV7-9, the J gene TRBJ1-1, with a possible D match to TRBD1 (5 bases). Trimming shortened V by 1 base and J by 13 bases, and 13 bases separated the two germline ends. Germline-derived CDR1 and CDR2 are SEHNR and FQNEAQ (reference sequence). The CDR3 runs 12 residues. The whole variable domain, filled in from reference TRBV7-9 and TRBJ1-1, reads DTGVSQNPRHKITKRGQNVTFRCDPISEHNRLYWYRQTLGQGPEFLTYFQNEAQLEKSRLLSDRFSAERPKGSFSTLEIQRTEQGDSAMYLCASSLGDPVGFFGQGTRLTVV.